This T cell receptor beta chain appears in the sequencing data of a study of cytomegalovirus exposure and HLA in healthy donors. The PCR made use of 60 Vbeta and 13 Jbeta primers. Data came from immunoSEQ multiplex PCR; TCRdb stores just in-frame clones and leaves some out. The repertoire holds about 240,000 clones, with around 81% as singletons. CDR1 SGHDT and CDR2 YYEEEE come from the germline V gene. The CDR3 covers 16 residues. V was pared by 3 bases and J by 2 bases, with 5 bases of the junction left unmatched. This receptor was obtained from a woman in her fifties or sixties in good health and CMV-seropositive. The V gene is TRBV5-6, the J gene TRBJ2-2, with 9 bases lining up with TRBD1. Input material: PBMCs. In DNA form, the CDR3 reads TGTGCCAGCAGCTATGGGACAGGGATTAACACCGGGGAGCTGTTTTTT. Amino acids: CASSYGTGINTGELFF.